Given below is one T cell receptor beta chain in context. This entry belongs to a study of shared clonotypes between healthy human individuals. Data came from immunoSEQ multiplex PCR; TCRdb stores just in-frame clones and leaves some out. The data show roughly 490,000 clones, with 70% to 80% seen just once and over 9.5% held by the top ten. Germline CDR1 reads MNHNS; CDR2 reads SASEGT. The CDR3 has 12 residues. The V end was cut by 6 bases, the J end by 3 bases, with 5 bases between. The chain couples TRBV6-1 to TRBJ2-2; D is uncertain. This TCR came from a woman aged 40 to 50 in good health. Some clones in this sample may be carry-over from other donors' samples. The sample consisted of PBMCs. This CDR3 reads CASRYDTGELFF. For the CDR3, the DNA is TGTGCCAGCAGATATGACACCGGGGAGCTGTTTTTT.